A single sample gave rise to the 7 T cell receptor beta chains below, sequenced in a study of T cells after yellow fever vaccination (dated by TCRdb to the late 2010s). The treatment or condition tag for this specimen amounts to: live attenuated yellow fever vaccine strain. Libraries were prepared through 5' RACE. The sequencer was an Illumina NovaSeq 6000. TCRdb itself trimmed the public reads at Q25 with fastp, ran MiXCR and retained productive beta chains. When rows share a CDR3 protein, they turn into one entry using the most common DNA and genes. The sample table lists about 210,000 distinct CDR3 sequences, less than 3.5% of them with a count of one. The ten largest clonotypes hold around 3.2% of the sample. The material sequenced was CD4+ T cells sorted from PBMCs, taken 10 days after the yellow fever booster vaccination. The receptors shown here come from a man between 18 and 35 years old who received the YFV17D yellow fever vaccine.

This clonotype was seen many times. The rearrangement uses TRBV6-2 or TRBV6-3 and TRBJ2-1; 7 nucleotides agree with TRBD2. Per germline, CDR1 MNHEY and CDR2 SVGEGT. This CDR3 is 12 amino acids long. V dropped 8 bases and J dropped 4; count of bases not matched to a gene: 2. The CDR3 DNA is TGTGCCAGCTGGCGGGGGTACAATGAGCAGTTCTTC. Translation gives CASWRGYNEQFF.

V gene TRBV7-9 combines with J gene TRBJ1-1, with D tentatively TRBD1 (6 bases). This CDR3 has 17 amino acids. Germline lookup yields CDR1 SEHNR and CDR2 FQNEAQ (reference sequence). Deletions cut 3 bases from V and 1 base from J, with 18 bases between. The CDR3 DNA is TGTGCCAGCAGCTTTTCCATAAACAGGGCGCCGAACACTGAAGCTTTCTTT. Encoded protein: CASSFSINRAPNTEAFF.

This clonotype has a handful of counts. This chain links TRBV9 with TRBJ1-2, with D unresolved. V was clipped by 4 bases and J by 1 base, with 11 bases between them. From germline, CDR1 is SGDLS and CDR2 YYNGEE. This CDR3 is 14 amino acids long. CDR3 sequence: CASSSSGDNYGYTF. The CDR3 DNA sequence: TGTGCCAGCAGCTCCAGCGGGGATAACTATGGCTACACCTTC.

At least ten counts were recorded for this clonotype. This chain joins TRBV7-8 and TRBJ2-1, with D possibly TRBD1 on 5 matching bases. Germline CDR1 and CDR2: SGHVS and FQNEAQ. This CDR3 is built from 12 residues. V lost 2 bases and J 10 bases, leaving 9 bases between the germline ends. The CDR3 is CASSLRGGEQFF. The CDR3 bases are TGTGCCAGCAGCTTAAGGGGCGGCGAGCAGTTCTTC.

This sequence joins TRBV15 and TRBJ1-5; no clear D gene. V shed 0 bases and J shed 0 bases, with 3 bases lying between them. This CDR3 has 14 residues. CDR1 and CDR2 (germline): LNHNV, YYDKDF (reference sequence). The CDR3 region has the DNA TGTGCCACCAGCAGAGATTATAGCAATCAGCCCCAGCATTTT. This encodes CATSRDYSNQPQHF.

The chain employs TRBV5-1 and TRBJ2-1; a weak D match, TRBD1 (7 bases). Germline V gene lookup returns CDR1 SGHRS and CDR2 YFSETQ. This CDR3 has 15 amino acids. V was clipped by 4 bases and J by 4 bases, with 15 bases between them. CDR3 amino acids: CASSPEGDSYNEQFF. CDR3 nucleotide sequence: TGCGCCAGCAGCCCGGAGGGGGACAGTTACAATGAGCAGTTCTTC.

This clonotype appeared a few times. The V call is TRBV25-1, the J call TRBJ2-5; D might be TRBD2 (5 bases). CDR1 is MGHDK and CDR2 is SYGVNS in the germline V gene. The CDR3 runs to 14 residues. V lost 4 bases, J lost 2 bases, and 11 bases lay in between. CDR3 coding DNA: TGTGCCAGCAGTGCACTAGTGGGGCAAGAGACCCAGTACTTC. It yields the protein CASSALVGQETQYF.